This T cell receptor beta chain was obtained from a study of T cells in Graves' hyperthyroidism and ophthalmopathy. The study defined stable Graves' hyperthyroidism as no ophthalmopathy progression within 18 months. The source of the PBMCs was 9.5 to 10 ml of fresh peripheral blood. General study results and limits: Ophthalmopathy was identified by the model a median approximately 6.9 months ahead of onset.

Regions amplified from RNA transcripts were the TCR beta CDR3 regions. The HTBI primer set drove a first-round RT-PCR of the TCR CDR3. Via MiXCR, TCRdb re-called the multiplex PCR reads, giving one row per CDR3 protein. The table lists over 700,000 distinct CDR3 sequences, roughly 37% of them singletons, with 8.9% in the top ten. The V gene end was trimmed by 5 bases and the J gene end by 4 bases; junction bases not matched to a gene: 5. The germline gives CDR1 SGHTA, CDR2 FQGNSA. This CDR3 spans 16 amino acids. Concerning this clonotype itself: Its antigen is unknown.

The TCR originated in a man aged 18-30 years with Graves' hyperthyroidism. The specimen sequenced was blood. J is TRBJ2-7 and V is TRBV7-2; 16 positions agree with TRBD2. The CDR3: CASSEGLAGGQYEQYF. As DNA, the CDR3 is TGTGCCAGCAGCGAGGGACTAGCGGGGGGGCAATACGAGCAGTACTTC.